The 12 T cell receptor beta chains reported below all come from one sample, sequenced in a study of shared clonotypes between healthy human individuals. Clones were read by immunoSEQ multiplex PCR, and TCRdb kept only the in-frame ones, dropping some. The table records around 2.5 million clones, roughly 93% of them present only once. The sequenced sample was naive CD4+ T cells from PBMCs. The subset is: CD45RA+ positively selected. The origin of the receptors is a man younger than 30 in good health. Some clones in this sample may be carry-over from other donors' samples.

The V call is TRBV29-1, the J call TRBJ2-3; 11 nucleotides agree with TRBD2. Losses at the gene ends were 3 bases for V and 1 base for J; bases not matched to a gene: 3. This CDR3 contains 15 residues. The germline CDR1 and CDR2 sequences are SQVTM and ANQGSEA. The CDR3 DNA follows: TGCAGCGTTGAGGGGACTAGCGGCGGCACAGATACGCAGTATTTT. This encodes CSVEGTSGGTDTQYF.

For this clone: Other DNA sequences from this sample encode an identical CDR3 as well. The chain combines TRBV9 with TRBJ2-7; D is perhaps TRBD1 (5 bases). The length of the CDR3 is 15 residues. The ends were cut back, 0 bases at V and 4 bases at J, with 14 bases in the middle. From germline, CDR1 is SGDLS and CDR2 YYNGEE. This CDR3 reads CASSVGGASSYEQYF. The CDR3 nucleotides are TGTGCCAGCAGCGTAGGGGGCGCCTCCTCTTACGAGCAGTACTTC.

CDR3 sequence: CASSNDRAGNTIYF. Here the CDR3 DNA reads TGTGCCAGCAGTAACGACAGGGCTGGAAACACCATATATTTT. The V and J genes are TRBV6-5 and TRBJ1-3; 7 positions match TRBD1. V shed 5 bases and J 2 bases; nucleotides not matched to a gene: 3. The CDR3 spans 14 residues. Germline lookup yields CDR1 MNHEY and CDR2 SVGAGI.

V gene TRBV7-9 combines with J gene TRBJ2-1; 10 bases line up with TRBD2. Trimming took 3 bases from V and 7 from J; bases not matched to a gene: 6. Germline V lookup: CDR1 SEHNR, CDR2 FQNEAQ (reference sequence). The CDR3 has 15 amino acids. CDR3 sequence (DNA): TGTGCCAGCAGCTTGGGGGTGGGACTAGCGAATGAGCAGTTCTTC. Translating it yields CASSLGVGLANEQFF. The whole variable domain, filled in from reference TRBV7-9 and TRBJ2-1, reads DTGVSQNPRHKITKRGQNVTFRCDPISEHNRLYWYRQTLGQGPEFLTYFQNEAQLEKSRLLSDRFSAERPKGSFSTLEIQRTEQGDSAMYLCASSLGVGLANEQFFGPGTRLTVL.

The chain is built from TRBV5-6 and TRBJ2-3; 8 bases are shared with TRBD1. There are 15 residues in the CDR3. V shed 4 bases, J shed 5 bases, and the junction held 9 bases outside the gene matches. Germline lookup yields CDR1 SGHDT and CDR2 YYEEEE. The CDR3 loop is CASSTDRGSGDTQYF. CDR3 bases: TGTGCCAGCAGCACCGACAGGGGTAGTGGAGATACGCAGTATTTT.

This sequence joins TRBV19 and TRBJ2-5; TRBD2 is a possible D gene (6 bases). Trimming left V 5 bases short and J 2 bases short, with 15 bases between. This CDR3 contains 15 residues. CDR1 is LNHDA and CDR2 is SQIVND in the germline V gene (reference sequence). The CDR3 spells CASSQPGLKQETQYF. The CDR3 coding sequence is TGTGCCAGTAGTCAGCCGGGACTCAAACAAGAGACCCAGTACTTC.

The CDR3 loop is CASSIGQGSGNTIYF. The CDR3 DNA reads TGTGCCAGCAGCATTGGACAGGGCTCTGGAAACACCATATATTTT. This sequence joins TRBV6-6 and TRBJ1-3, with 8 bases lining up with TRBD1. J gave up 0 bases and V 6 bases, and 4 bases lay outside the gene matches. This CDR3 comprises 15 residues. The germline V gene encodes CDR1 MNHNY and CDR2 SVGAGI (reference sequence).

This clone has just one count. The V gene is TRBV9, the J gene TRBJ2-2; D perhaps matches TRBD2 (5 bases). The ends were cut back, 2 bases at V and 6 bases at J, with 8 bases in the middle. The CDR3 length is 13 residues. Germline V gives CDR1 SGDLS, CDR2 YYNGEE. CDR3 amino acids: CASSVPGSGELFF. The CDR3 nucleotides read TGTGCCAGCAGCGTCCCGGGATCCGGGGAGCTGTTTTTT. The whole variable domain, remainder taken from reference TRBV9 and TRBJ2-2, is DSGVTQTPKHLITATGQRVTLRCSPRSGDLSVYWYQQSLDQGLQFLIQYYNGEERAKGNILERFSAQQFPDLHSELNLSSLELGDSALYFCASSVPGSGELFFGEGSRLTVL.

The V and J genes are TRBV15 and TRBJ1-2, with D hard to call. Germline assignment: CDR1 LNHNV and CDR2 YYDKDF (reference sequence). V was shortened by 1 base and J by 0 bases, with 6 bases between the two germline ends. The CDR3 is 14 residues long. For the CDR3, the DNA is TGTGCCACCAGCAGAGTACAGACTAACTATGGCTACACCTTC. This gives the protein CATSRVQTNYGYTF.

The J gene is TRBJ2-7, the V gene TRBV6-1; 10 nucleotides align to TRBD1. The V segment lost 6 bases and the J segment 5 bases; nucleotides outside the gene matches: 10. Germline CDR1 and CDR2: MNHNS and SASEGT. The length of the CDR3 is 15 residues. CDR3 nucleotides: TGTGCCAGCAGGGAAATCTCCGGGACAGGGGACGAGCAGTACTTC. Translating gives CASREISGTGDEQYF.

In regard to this clone: The sample has other DNA sequences that encode this CDR3 too. The chain is built from TRBV2 and TRBJ2-5; 10 bases align to TRBD1. CDR3 length: 13 amino acids. Trimming cost V 4 bases and J 5 bases; bases outside gene matches: 1. Looked up from germline, CDR1 is SNHLY and CDR2 is FYNNEI. Here the CDR3 DNA reads TGTGCCAGCAGTGGGACAGGGGGGGAGACCCAGTACTTC. Its protein product is CASSGTGGETQYF.

This rearrangement joins TRBV28 to TRBJ2-7, with 11 nucleotides matching TRBD2. The CDR3 spans 15 residues. CDR1 is MDHEN and CDR2 is SYDVKM in the germline V gene. V lost 5 bases and J lost 3; bases outside the gene matches: 6. The DNA of the CDR3 is TGTGCCAGCAGTGACCCGGGACTAGCGGTCTACGAGCAGTACTTC. It yields the protein CASSDPGLAVYEQYF.